Each of the 9 T cell receptor beta chains below was sequenced from the same sample in a study of blood T cell repertoires in COVID-19. The assay was immunoSEQ multiplex PCR, and TCRdb's table has in-frame clones only and misses some. In the table there are 150,000 or so clones, approximately 80% of which are singletons. Sequenced input: peripheral blood. Receptor source: a human donor in a cohort sampled during active COVID-19.

This chain connects TRBV6-5 to TRBJ2-5; a weak D match, TRBD1 (6 bases). Germline values: CDR1 MNHEY, CDR2 SVGAGI. The CDR3 loop spans 13 amino acids. V was trimmed by 6 bases and J by 5 bases, leaving 13 bases between them. The CDR3 bases are TGTGCCAGCAGCCGACAGGTGGGGGAGACCCAGTACTTC. Its protein is CASSRQVGETQYF.

This rearrangement joins TRBV19 to TRBJ1-1, with D possibly TRBD1 on 5 matching bases. Trimming stripped 3 bases from V and 0 bases from J, with 8 bases between. CDR3 length: 14 residues. CDR1 is LNHDA, CDR2 SQIVND, per germline (reference sequence). The CDR3: CASSIAGLNTEAFF. The CDR3 DNA is TGTGCCAGTAGTATCGCAGGGTTGAACACTGAAGCTTTCTTT. The full variable domain, with the rest looked up from reference TRBV19 and TRBJ1-1, is DGGITQSPKYLFRKEGQNVTLSCEQNLNHDAMYWYRQDPGQGLRLIYYSQIVNDFQKGDIAEGYSVSREKKESFPLTVTSAQKNPTAFYLCASSIAGLNTEAFFGQGTRLTVV.

The chain joins TRBV30 to TRBJ1-3; the D gene is possibly TRBD1 (5 bases). The germline CDR1 and CDR2 sequences are GTSNPN and SVGIG (reference sequence). Trimming took 0 bases from V and 0 from J, leaving 9 bases between them. CDR3 length equals 15 residues. CDR3 DNA: TGTGCCTGGAGTGTATCAGGACACTCTGGAAACACCATATATTTT. Translation: CAWSVSGHSGNTIYF.

This clone has just one count. The chain couples TRBV6-5 to TRBJ1-2, with no clear D. With 0 bases removed from V and 5 bases from J, the gap between germline ends came to 13 bases. The CDR3 is made up of 15 amino acids. Germline CDR1 MNHEY, CDR2 SVGAGI. Written as DNA, the CDR3 is TGTGCCAGCAGTTACTCGATGCCCCGCGGGTATGGCTACACCTTC. Translated, it gives CASSYSMPRGYGYTF.

The genes are TRBV7-2 and TRBJ2-3; no clear D. CDR3 length: 13 amino acids. Germline lookup yields CDR1 SGHTA and CDR2 FQGNSA. Trimming removed 3 bases at V and 4 bases at J, with 8 bases between. The CDR3: CASSLVRADTQYF. CDR3 DNA: TGTGCCAGCAGCTTGGTCCGGGCAGATACGCAGTATTTT. Drawing the rest from reference TRBV7-2 and TRBJ2-3, the complete variable domain is GAGVSQSPSNKVTEKGKDVELRCDPISGHTALYWYRQSLGQGLEFLIYFQGNSAPDKSGLPSDRFSAERTGGSVSTLTIQRTQQEDSAVYLCASSLVRADTQYFGPGTRLTVL.

This clone turned up a few times. The genes are TRBV7-6 and TRBJ1-6, with D perhaps matching TRBD1 (6 bases). Germline V lookup: CDR1 SGHVS, CDR2 FNYEAQ. V was shortened by 1 base and J by 17 bases, with 21 bases between the two germline ends. The CDR3 is made up of 15 amino acids. The CDR3: CASSLDPRGIGPVHF. CDR3 nucleotide sequence: TGTGCCAGCAGCTTAGATCCCAGGGGCATCGGGCCCGTCCACTTT. The whole variable domain, remainder taken from reference TRBV7-6 and TRBJ1-6, is GAGVSQSPRYKVTKRGQDVALRCDPISGHVSLYWYRQALGQGPEFLTYFNYEAQQDKSGLPNDRFSAERPEGSISTLTIQRTEQRDSAMYRCASSLDPRGIGPVHFGNGTRLTVT.

The sample holds a few counts of this clone. The CDR3 nucleotides read TGTGCCAGCAGCGGGGGACAGGCAGAAACTGAAGCTTTCTTT. Its translation: CASSGGQAETEAFF. This chain joins TRBV9 and TRBJ1-1; TRBD1 matches at 8 bases. V lost 3 bases to trimming and J lost 5 bases; unmatched junction nucleotides: 6. The CDR3 covers 14 residues. CDR1 SGDLS and CDR2 YYNGEE come from the germline V gene.

This chain joins TRBV5-5 and TRBJ1-1; D is unclear. Looked up from germline, CDR1 is SGHKS and CDR2 is YYEKEE (reference sequence). This CDR3 is 15 amino acids long. The V end was cut by 0 bases, the J end by 5 bases, with 14 bases between. CDR3: CASSLAAPARTEAFF. DNA of the CDR3: TGTGCCAGCAGCTTGGCTGCCCCAGCGCGTACTGAAGCTTTCTTT.

This clone appeared once. This chain connects TRBV25-1 to TRBJ2-5, with 10 positions matching TRBD2. CDR3 length equals 15 residues. Germline CDR1 is MGHDK and CDR2 is SYGVNS. The V and J ends lost 2 bases and 5 bases, in that order; junction bases with no gene match: 5. The CDR3 reads CASSELAGAGETQYF. DNA for the CDR3: TGTGCCAGCAGTGAACTAGCGGGGGCCGGGGAGACCCAGTACTTC.